This T cell receptor (beta chain) was retrieved from a study of OX40 agonist ivuxolimab in advanced cancers. Study-wide findings and caveats: Expanded clones belonging to CD8+ T cells outnumbered, on average, those of CD4+.

Some clones are missing from TCRdb's copy, which holds only in-frame ones; the method was immunoSEQ multiplex PCR. Here the sample spans around 64,000 clones, roughly 80% being singletons. J lost 4 bases, V lost 5 bases, and 3 bases had no gene match. The germline gives CDR1 LNHDA, CDR2 SQIVND (reference sequence). This CDR3 contains 15 residues. A word on this clone: Antigen: not known.

V and J are TRBV19 and TRBJ2-2, with 11 bases lining up with TRBD1. Specimen: CD4+ or CD8+ T cells sorted from blood, collected in a trial of the OX40 agonist ivuxolimab. The sequence derives from an adult with an advanced solid tumor such as melanoma, head and neck, liver or kidney cancer. CDR3 residues: CASSAGTGGTGELFF. The CDR3 DNA follows: TGTGCCAGTAGTGCCGGGACAGGGGGCACCGGGGAGCTGTTTTTT.